This is a list of T cell receptor beta chains from one sample in a study of cytomegalovirus exposure and HLA in healthy donors. Sequenced by immunoSEQ multiplex PCR; TCRdb stores in-frame clones only, minus some. The table shows about 190,000 clones, with 65% to 85% occurring only once. Sequencing was done on a sample of PBMCs. Receptors originate from a woman aged 18-29 years in good health and CMV-seronegative. Both conserved end residues are part of each CDR3. The D gene is left open where the match is weak. For some rows the clone size is stated as once, few or many, or as a class when expanded; others skip it.

>TRBJ1-2|TRBV4-2|NA|NA
TGTGCCAGCAGCCATGCCGTCGAGGGAAACTATGGCTACACCTTC
CASSHAVEGNYGYTF
>TRBJ2-1|TRBV4-2|TRBD2|NA
TGTGCCAGCAGCCAAGTACCTAGCGGGTTCAATGAGCAGTTCTTC
CASSQVPSGFNEQFF
>TRBJ1-1|TRBV28|NA|NA
TGTGCCAGCAGTGCAACCCGGGTGAACACTGAAGCTTTCTTT
CASSATRVNTEAFF
>TRBJ1-2|TRBV6-5|NA|NA
TGTGCCAGCAGTGGACAGACTATATATGGCTACACCTTC
CASSGQTIYGYTF
>TRBJ2-2|TRBV5-5|TRBD2|NA
TGTGCCAGCAGCTTCCCTGTGACCCCCGGACTAGTCACGAACACCGGGGAGCTGTTTTTT
CASSFPVTPGLVTNTGELFF
>TRBJ2-3|TRBV28|TRBD2|NA
TGTGCCAGCAGTTTATCCGGGGGGGCCATGGATACGCAGTATTTT
CASSLSGGAMDTQYF
>TRBJ2-1|TRBV19|NA|NA
TGTGCCAGTAGTAAAGAGCCAGTCCGTTCCTACAATGAGCAGTTCTTC
CASSKEPVRSYNEQFF
>TRBJ1-1|TRBV4-2|NA|NA
TGTGCCAGCAGCCAAGAGGGGCAGGGCATCCCTGAAGCTTTCTTT
CASSQEGQGIPEAFF
>TRBJ2-1|TRBV2|NA|once
TGTGCCAGCAGCTTGACTAGAAATTTGGAGGATGAGCAGTTCTTC
CASSLTRNLEDEQFF
>TRBJ1-1|TRBV19|TRBD1|few
TGTGCCAGTACCCATGGAGCAGGGGGTGGCACTGAAGCTTTCTTT
CASTHGAGGGTEAFF
>TRBJ2-1|TRBV7-6|TRBD2|NA
TGTGCCAGCAGCTCCCCCCGTGGGGGAGGGCCGGGGAATGAGCAGTTCTTC
CASSSPRGGGPGNEQFF
>TRBJ2-1|TRBV5-1|TRBD1|NA
TGCGCCAGCAGCCCGGGACAGGGGCTAAGTGAGCAGTTCTTC
CASSPGQGLSEQFF
>TRBJ1-2|TRBV5-1|NA|NA
TGCGCCAGCAGCTTGGCAGGGGCCGGCTATGGCTACACCTTC
CASSLAGAGYGYTF
>TRBJ2-1|TRBV7-9|TRBD2|NA
TGTGCCAGCAGCTTACCCCCGGGAGGGCCAAGTGAGCAGTTCTTC
CASSLPPGGPSEQFF
>TRBJ1-6|TRBV28|TRBD1|NA
TGTGCCAGCAGTTTGGGGACAGCCAATTCACCCCTCCACTTT
CASSLGTANSPLHF
>TRBJ1-3|TRBV7-2|TRBD1|NA
TGTGCCAGCAGTTCCACAGGGGTCTCTGGAAACACCATATATTTT
CASSSTGVSGNTIYF
>TRBJ1-1|TRBV30|TRBD1|NA
TGTGCCTGGACGCGACAGGGAAGGACTGAAGCTTTCTTT
CAWTRQGRTEAFF
>TRBJ1-6|TRBV29-1|TRBD1|NA
TGCAGCGTTGGGGGGACAGCCAATTCACCCCTCCACTTT
CSVGGTANSPLHF
>TRBJ1-1|TRBV27|NA|NA
TGTGCCAGCAGCCGGACAGTGAACACTGAAGCTTTCTTT
CASSRTVNTEAFF
>TRBJ2-1|TRBV7-7|TRBD2|once
TGTGCTAGCAGCTTAGGGTCTAGCGGAGATGAGCAGTTCTTC
CASSLGSSGDEQFF
>TRBJ1-1|TRBV20-1|NA|few
TGCAGTGCTAGTGCCGAGACTGAAGCTTTCTTT
CSASAETEAFF
>TRBJ2-2|TRBV7-8|TRBD2|NA
TGTGCCAGCAGCTTAGGCGGGAGGGGCGGGGAGCTGTTTTTT
CASSLGGRGGELFF
>TRBJ1-5|TRBV2|TRBD1|NA
TGTGCCAGCAACGCACTAGGACAGGGTAGGGATCAGCCCCAGCATTTT
CASNALGQGRDQPQHF
>TRBJ2-7|TRBV7-2|TRBD2|NA
TGTGCCAGCAGCTTAGCCACCCTTACTAGCGGGACCCGAAATTACGAGCAGTACTTC
CASSLATLTSGTRNYEQYF
>TRBJ2-7|TRBV28|NA|NA
TGTGCCAGCAGTTACTACAGGTTCCGGGAGCAGTACTTC
CASSYYRFREQYF
>TRBJ1-5|TRBV6-5|NA|NA
TGTGCCAGCAGTCAGACAGTGTTTCAGCCCCAGCATTTT
CASSQTVFQPQHF
>TRBJ1-5|TRBV6-5|NA|NA
TGTGCCAGCAGTTCGTCTTGGGGGGGCAATCAGCCCCAGCATTTT
CASSSSWGGNQPQHF
>TRBJ2-7|TRBV27|TRBD2|few
TGTGCCAGCAGTTTCGGCGGGGGCGAGCAGTACTTC
CASSFGGGEQYF
>TRBJ2-2|TRBV2|NA|NA
TGTGCCAGCCGGGGGAACACCGGGGAGCTGTTTTTT
CASRGNTGELFF
>TRBJ2-7|TRBV28|NA|NA
TGTGCCAGCAGTTTACAGCCCGGGCAGGGTTCGCACGAGCAGTACTTC
CASSLQPGQGSHEQYF
>TRBJ1-4|TRBV5-4|NA|NA
TGTGCCAGCAGCGCCCACCGGGAGGGTAATGAAAAACTGTTTTTT
CASSAHREGNEKLFF
>TRBJ2-3|TRBV4-1|TRBD2|NA
TGCGCCAGCAGCCAGGCGGGGGGGAGCACAGATACGCAGTATTTT
CASSQAGGSTDTQYF
>TRBJ2-2|TRBV4-2|NA|NA
TGTGCCAGCAGCCAAGATATTACCCCCGGGACCGGGGAGCTGTTTTTT
CASSQDITPGTGELFF
>TRBJ1-5|TRBV15|NA|NA
TGTGCCACCAGCAGAGCAGGACTTAGCAATCAGCCCCAGCATTTT
CATSRAGLSNQPQHF
>TRBJ1-6|TRBV7-2|NA|NA
TGTGCCAGCAGCAGACAGAGCCAGAGTGGGAATTCACCCCTCCACTTT
CASSRQSQSGNSPLHF
>TRBJ2-7|TRBV6-6|NA|NA
TGTGCCAGCAGTTTAGGAGGCTCCTACGAGCAGTACTTC
CASSLGGSYEQYF
>TRBJ2-3|TRBV30|TRBD1|NA
TGTGCCTGGAGACAGGGGCGCTGGGATACGCAGTATTTT
CAWRQGRWDTQYF
>TRBJ2-5|TRBV20-1|NA|few
TGCAGTGCTAGGAGGGAGACCCAGTACTTC
CSARRETQYF
>TRBJ2-1|TRBV6-1|NA|NA
TGTGCCAGCAGTGAAGCGACACTTCTCTACAATGAGCAGTTCTTC
CASSEATLLYNEQFF
>TRBJ1-4|TRBV9|TRBD1|NA
TGTGCCAGCAGCGATGGGGGACAGGGTAATGAAAAACTGTTTTTT
CASSDGGQGNEKLFF
>TRBJ2-2|TRBV7-3|NA|few
TGTGCCAGCAGCTTAGGCCGGACTTTCAACACCGGGGAGCTGTTTTTT
CASSLGRTFNTGELFF
>TRBJ1-1|TRBV2|NA|NA
TGTGCCAGCAGTCTAGACGGACAAATGAACACTGAAGCTTTCTTT
CASSLDGQMNTEAFF
>TRBJ2-2|TRBV23-1|TRBD2|NA
TGCGCCAGCAGTCAACTAGCGGGGGGGCCTGGCGGGGAGCTGTTTTTT
CASSQLAGGPGGELFF
>TRBJ1-3|TRBV6-5|TRBD1|NA
TGTGCCAGCAGACCTCAGGGGGCTGGAAACACCATATATTTT
CASRPQGAGNTIYF